This T cell receptor (beta chain) is drawn from a study of blood T cell repertoires in COVID-19. In the study overall: The United States, Italy and Spain provided the acute and convalescent COVID-19 samples. From T cells, B-cell-depleted T cells, or PBMCs came the material, which was cDNA or gDNA.

Trimming stripped 5 bases from V and 2 bases from J, with 8 bases between. CDR3 size: 13 residues. Measured with immunoSEQ multiplex PCR; TCRdb has only the in-frame clones, and not every one. The sample contains approximately 280,000 clones, roughly 87% of which appear only once. This chain joins TRBV12-3 or TRBV12-4 and TRBJ2-3; D uncertain. This TCR was sampled from a man between 18 and 29 years old with active or convalescent COVID-19. Input material: peripheral blood. CDR3 in DNA: TGTGCCAGCAGTACAAGAATCACAGATACGCAGTATTTT. This encodes CASSTRITDTQYF.